This T cell receptor beta chain comes out of a study of blood T cell repertoires in COVID-19. Study information: The cDNA or gDNA used as material had been derived from T cells, B-cell-depleted T cells, or PBMCs.

The V and J ends lost 4 bases and 5 bases, in that order; junction bases with no gene match: 8. The CDR3 extends over 15 amino acids. The germline V gene has CDR1 SGHNT and CDR2 YYREEE (reference sequence). The table came from immunoSEQ multiplex PCR; TCRdb's copy has only in-frame clones and leaves some out. Among around 100,000 clones listed, around four fifths were seen once. The specimen was peripheral blood. The V and J genes are TRBV5-4 and TRBJ2-5, with TRBD2 identical over 10 bases. The receptor was derived from a woman aged 40-49 years with acute or convalescent COVID-19. Here the CDR3 DNA reads TGTGCCAGCAGCCCCCCCGGGACTAGCGTCGAGACCCAGTACTTC. Protein: CASSPPGTSVETQYF.